This T cell receptor beta chain comes out of a study of T cells in Graves' hyperthyroidism and ophthalmopathy. The overall study: The initial diagnosis was the point when peripheral blood was collected, ahead of any treatment.

The CDR3 totals 13 residues. CDR1 PRHDT and CDR2 FYEKMQ come from the germline V gene (reference sequence). Trimming at V came to 4 bases and at J to 3 bases, leaving 3 bases not matched to a gene. The source material, RNA transcripts, was used to amplify TCR beta CDR3 regions. In the first-round RT-PCR of the TCR CDR3, the HTBI primer set was used. Each CDR3 protein gets one entry after TCRdb re-called the multiplex PCR reads with MiXCR. The data contain around 360,000 distinct CDR3 sequences, over 12% of them seen just once; the ten biggest clones take up roughly a fifth. Patients were excluded for uncontrolled infection, other autoimmune disease, pregnancy or lactation. The authors obtained PBMCs from roughly 9.7 ml of fresh peripheral blood. Findings and limits, study-wide: Patients with ophthalmopathy were separated from those with stable hyperthyroidism by a 13 V-J model.

This clonotype was counted at least ten times. Its antigen is still unknown. The chain combines TRBV13 with TRBJ2-7; TRBD2 matches at 7 bases. The sample consisted of blood. The sequence was collected from a woman aged 60-70 years with Graves' ophthalmopathy. CDR3 residues: CASSSRTSYEQYF. CDR3 bases: TGTGCCAGCAGCTCCCGGACTAGCTACGAGCAGTACTTC.